This T cell receptor beta chain was captured by sequencing in a study of molecular identifiers for immune sequencing clone quantification (dated by TCRdb to 2016 to 2019). Notes on the research overall: For a replicate experiment, RNA from roughly 20,000 or 100,000 naive CD8 T cells was divided into five aliquots, and four of the five aliquots were sequenced. This methods study benchmarked molecular-identifier clustering-based TCR repertoire sequencing (MIDCIRS) and TCR RNA copy counting, using CD8 T cells to do so. Summary of the overall study and its limitations: When barcode sub-clustering was omitted, TCR diversity was inflated by chimeric consensus sequences, with chimeras reaching as high as 47%. In CMV-specific effector cells, clones with more than 20 RNA copies contained over 98% of molecules, whereas in naive cells such clones contained under 1% of molecules. A single cell's worth of spiked-in Jurkat TCR RNA was reported detectable even among 850,000 to 1,000,000 naive CD8 T cells. Identical TCR molecules sharing a barcode could cause highly expanded clone sizes to be underestimated. Modeling indicated 2.5 to 3 TCR RNA copies recovered per cell, compared with 7.5 to 10 by digital PCR, which implies a capture efficiency of 25% to 35%.

Naive CD8 T cells were FACS-sorted as CD8+CD4-CCR7+CD45RA+ on a BD FACSAria II into RLT Plus buffer. Some naive CD8 T cell RNA was split equally between MIDCIRS and a Smart-seq2-style 5'RACE protocol for a sensitivity comparison. Enrichment of CD8 T cells was performed with RosetteSep CD8+ T Cell Enrichment Cocktail and Ficoll-Paque, after which ACK red cell lysis was carried out. Cut back by 1 base and 3 bases, the V and J ends lie 7 bases apart. The germline V gene supplies CDR1 SGHTA and CDR2 FQGNSA. The cysteine opens and the phenylalanine closes a CDR3 of 13 amino acids. CDR3 DNA is the only sequence kept; it has 39 bases, read in frame from the first base. The library was obtained by PCR. TCRdb lists the instrument as Illumina MiSeq. Purification of total RNA was performed with the Qiagen AllPrep DNA/RNA kit. Before analysis, reads from multiple sequencing runs of the same library were pooled. On the authors' methods: Reads were retained only if their TCR constant sequence matched exactly, and those retained reads were trimmed to 150 nt and grouped according to their 12-nt molecular barcodes. Reads in each barcode group were sub-clustered using a 15% Levenshtein threshold, and a quality-weighted consensus sequence was built for each RNA molecule. Non-functional sequences were filtered out, along with any lower-count sequence sitting one edit away from another sequence. On the basis of fitting two negative binomial distributions, barcode sub-clusters with fewer than 20% of the maximum read count were discarded. Through fastp at Q25 and MiXCR, TCRdb rebuilt clones from the public reads, retaining in-frame beta chains. When rows share a CDR3 protein, they turn into one entry using the most common DNA and genes. TCRdb's processing, not the study's, gives the V and J calls here. Present in this sample are about 40,000 distinct CDR3 sequences, 18% of which were seen just once. Approximately 7.1% of the sample rests with the top ten.

This clonotype was recorded many times. Its cognate antigen has yet to be identified. One base away there is no much larger clone; base qualities are not given. The chain employs TRBV7-2 and TRBJ2-7; D gene: possibly TRBD2, on 5 matching bases. Sequencing was done on a sample of naive CD8+ T cells from blood, with Jurkat cell RNA spiked in. In the paper's terms, the cell subset or site label means: FACS-sorted CD8+CD4-CCR7+CD45RA+ naive T cells. The clonotype was recovered from a human donor in good health. Some libraries in this study had Jurkat cell RNA spiked in. The DNA reads as follows: TGTGCCAGCAGCTTAGAGGCGGGCTACGAGCAGTACTTC. The translation is CASSLEAGYEQYF. Outside the CDR3, residues come from the reference TRBV7-2 and TRBJ2-7 proteins, so the full variable domain is: GAGVSQSPSNKVTEKGKDVELRCDPISGHTALYWYRQSLGQGLEFLIYFQGNSAPDKSGLPSDRFSAERTGGSVSTLTIQRTQQEDSAVYLCASSLEAGYEQYFGPGTRLTVT.